This TCR beta chain derives from a study of T-cell memory formation after mild COVID-19. General study results and limits: Clones shrinking from day 15 to 85 showed even CD4/CD8 mixes; later expanders tilted CD4+. For contracting clones, CD4+ ones sat mainly in CM and EM, CD8+ in EMRA.

Turning to this clonotype: As yet, its antigen is unknown.

TCRdb re-called the 5' RACE reads with MiXCR, one entry per CDR3 protein. Here the sample spans under 300,000 distinct CDR3 sequences, over 9% being singletons. This receptor was identified in a young man who had mild COVID-19 (a few samples of this study predate the infection). Cell type and time point are not known. The sequenced sample consisted of PBMCs or a T cell subset sorted from them (not recorded which).

The CDR3, as DNA: TGTGCCAGCAGCTTAAGGGGGGGCAGGCTGGACTCTGGGGCCAACGTCCTGACTTTC. It is translated as CASSLRGGRLDSGANVLTF. The chain joins TRBV7-3 to TRBJ2-6; D might be TRBD2 (7 bases). Looked up from germline, CDR1 is SGHTA and CDR2 is FQGTGA. V was shortened by 1 base and J by 0 bases, with 16 bases between the two germline ends. The CDR3 consists of 19 residues.